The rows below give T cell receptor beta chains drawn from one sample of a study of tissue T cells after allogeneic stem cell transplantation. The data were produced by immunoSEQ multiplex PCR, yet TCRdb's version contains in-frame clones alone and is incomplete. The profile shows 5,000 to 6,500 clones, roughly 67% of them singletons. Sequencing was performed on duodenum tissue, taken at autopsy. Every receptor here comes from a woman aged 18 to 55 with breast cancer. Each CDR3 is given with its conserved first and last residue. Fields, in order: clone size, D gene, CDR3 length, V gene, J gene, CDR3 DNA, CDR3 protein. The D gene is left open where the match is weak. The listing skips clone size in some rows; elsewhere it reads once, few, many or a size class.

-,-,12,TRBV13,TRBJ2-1,TGTGCCAGCAGCTTGCAGGGCAATGAGCAGTTCTTC,CASSLQGNEQFF
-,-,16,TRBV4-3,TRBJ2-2,TGCGCCAGCAGCCAAGGAGACGCAGGGATCACCGGGGAGCTGTTTTTT,CASSQGDAGITGELFF
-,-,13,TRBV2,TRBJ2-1,TGTGCCAGCAGAGCTGGACCAGACAATGAGCAGTTCTTC,CASRAGPDNEQFF
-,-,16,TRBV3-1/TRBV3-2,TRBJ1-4,TGTGCCAGCAGCCACCATTTTCGGGACATTAATGAAAAACTGTTTTTT,CASSHHFRDINEKLFF
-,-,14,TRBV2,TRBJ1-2,TGTGCCAGCAGTGGGACAGTTTCTAACTATGGCTACACCTTC,CASSGTVSNYGYTF
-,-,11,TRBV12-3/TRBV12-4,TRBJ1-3,TGTGCCAGCAGTTTGGGAAACACCATATATTTT,CASSLGNTIYF
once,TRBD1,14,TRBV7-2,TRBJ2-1,TGTGCCAGCAGCTGGAAACTAGGGGGCGGTGAGCAGTTCTTC,CASSWKLGGGEQFF
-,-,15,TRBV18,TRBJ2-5,TGTGCCAGCTCACCACGGTCCGGGGCCACAGAGACCCAGTACTTC,CASSPRSGATETQYF
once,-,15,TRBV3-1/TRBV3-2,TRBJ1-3,TGTGCCAGCAGAAAAGGGTCCGTATCTGGAAACACCATATATTTT,CASRKGSVSGNTIYF
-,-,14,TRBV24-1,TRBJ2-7,TGTGCCACCTCTTGGGGGGGCGTACCGGACGAGCAGTACTTC,CATSWGGVPDEQYF
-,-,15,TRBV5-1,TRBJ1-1,TGCGCCAGCAGCATCTCGGGACGGGGGAACACTGAAGCTTTCTTT,CASSISGRGNTEAFF
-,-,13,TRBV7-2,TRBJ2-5,TGTGCCAGCAGGCCCCCCGCGGGGGAGACCCAGTACTTC,CASRPPAGETQYF
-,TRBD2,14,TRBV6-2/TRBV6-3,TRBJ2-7,TGTGCCAGCAGTTACGTGGGGGGGGCCTACGAGCAGTACTTC,CASSYVGGAYEQYF
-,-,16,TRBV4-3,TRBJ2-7,TGCGCCAGCATCATTACCGAGGGCGGTTCCATCTACGAGCAGTACTTC,CASIITEGGSIYEQYF
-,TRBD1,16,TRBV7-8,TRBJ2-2,TGTGCCAGCAGCGCCCGGGACAGGATCAACACCGGGGAGCTGTTTTTT,CASSARDRINTGELFF